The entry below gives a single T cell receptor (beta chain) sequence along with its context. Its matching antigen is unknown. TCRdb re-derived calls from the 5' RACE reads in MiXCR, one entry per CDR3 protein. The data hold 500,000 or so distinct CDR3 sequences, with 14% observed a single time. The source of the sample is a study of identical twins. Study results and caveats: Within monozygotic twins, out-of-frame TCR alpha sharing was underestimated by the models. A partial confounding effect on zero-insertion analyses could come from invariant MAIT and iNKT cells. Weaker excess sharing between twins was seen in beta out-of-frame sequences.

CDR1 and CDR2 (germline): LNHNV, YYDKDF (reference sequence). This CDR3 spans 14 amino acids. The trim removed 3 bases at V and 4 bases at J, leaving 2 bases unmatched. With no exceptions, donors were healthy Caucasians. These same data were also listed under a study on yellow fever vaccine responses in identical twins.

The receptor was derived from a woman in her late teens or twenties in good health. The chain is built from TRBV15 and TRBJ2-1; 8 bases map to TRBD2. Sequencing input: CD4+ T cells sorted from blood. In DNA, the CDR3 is TGTGCCACCAGCAGGGGGACTAGTTACAATGAGCAGTTCTTC. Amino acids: CATSRGTSYNEQFF.